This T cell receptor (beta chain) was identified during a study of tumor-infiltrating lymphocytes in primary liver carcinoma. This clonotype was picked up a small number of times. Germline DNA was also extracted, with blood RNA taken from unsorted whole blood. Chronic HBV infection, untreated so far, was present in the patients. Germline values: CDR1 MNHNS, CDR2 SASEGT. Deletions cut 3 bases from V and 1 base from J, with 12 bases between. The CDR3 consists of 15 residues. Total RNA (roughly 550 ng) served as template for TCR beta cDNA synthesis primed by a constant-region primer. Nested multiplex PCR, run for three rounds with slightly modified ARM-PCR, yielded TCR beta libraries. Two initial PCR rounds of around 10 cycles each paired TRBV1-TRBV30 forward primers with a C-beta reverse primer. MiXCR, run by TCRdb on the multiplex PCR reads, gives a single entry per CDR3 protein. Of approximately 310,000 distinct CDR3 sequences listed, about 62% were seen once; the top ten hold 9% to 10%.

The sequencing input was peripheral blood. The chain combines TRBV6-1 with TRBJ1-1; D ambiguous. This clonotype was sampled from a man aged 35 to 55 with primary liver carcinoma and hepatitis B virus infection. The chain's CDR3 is CASSDSFNSNTEAFF. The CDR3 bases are TGTGCCAGCAGTGACTCGTTCAACTCGAACACTGAAGCTTTCTTT.